Sequencing of this TCR beta chain was carried out in a study of CD8+ T cells in alopecia areata. cDNA reverse transcribed from extracted RNA served as the sequencing template. TCRdb's copy holds only in-frame clones and misses some; the assay was immunoSEQ multiplex PCR. This table holds 100,000 to 150,000 clones, about 51% found once. Peripheral blood and lesional scalp punch biopsies were taken from alopecia areata patients. The germline V gene encodes CDR1 SNHLY and CDR2 FYNNEI. V dropped 7 bases and J dropped 4 bases, with 18 bases sitting between them. The CDR3 extends over 15 amino acids. This clonotype was obtained from a human donor with alopecia areata. The sequencing sample was made of NKG2D-low CD8+ T cells sorted from blood. J is TRBJ2-3 and V is TRBV2; no firm D call. CDR3: CASTYSARSADTQYF. For the CDR3, the DNA is TGTGCCAGCACCTACTCGGCCCGGTCCGCAGATACGCAGTATTTT.